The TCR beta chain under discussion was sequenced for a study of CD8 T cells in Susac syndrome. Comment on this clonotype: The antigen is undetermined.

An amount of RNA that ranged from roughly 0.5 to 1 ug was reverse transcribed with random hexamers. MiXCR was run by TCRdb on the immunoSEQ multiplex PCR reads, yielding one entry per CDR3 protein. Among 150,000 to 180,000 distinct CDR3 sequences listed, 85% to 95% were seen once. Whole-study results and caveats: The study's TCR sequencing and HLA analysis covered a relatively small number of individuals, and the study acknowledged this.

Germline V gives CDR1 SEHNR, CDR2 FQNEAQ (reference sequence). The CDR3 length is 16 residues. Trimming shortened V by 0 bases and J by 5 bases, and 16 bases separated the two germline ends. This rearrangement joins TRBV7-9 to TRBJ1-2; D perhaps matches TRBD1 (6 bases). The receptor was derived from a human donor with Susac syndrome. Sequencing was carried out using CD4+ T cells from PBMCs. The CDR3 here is CASSLAQGYIGYGYTF. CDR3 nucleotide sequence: TGTGCCAGCAGCTTAGCACAGGGATATATCGGGTATGGCTACACCTTC. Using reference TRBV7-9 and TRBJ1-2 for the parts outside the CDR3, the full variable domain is DTGVSQNPRHKITKRGQNVTFRCDPISEHNRLYWYRQTLGQGPEFLTYFQNEAQLEKSRLLSDRFSAERPKGSFSTLEIQRTEQGDSAMYLCASSLAQGYIGYGYTFGSGTRLTVV.